These 8 T cell receptor beta chains came from one sample sequenced in a study of identifying expanded T cells in peripheral blood. Here immunoSEQ multiplex PCR was the method, and the copy in TCRdb shows in-frame clones only, minus some. The repertoire consists of tens of thousands of clones, with 75% to 90% occurring once and the leading ten covering about 3%. The specimen was blood. The receptors were sampled from a person aged 18 to 75 in good health.

This chain connects TRBV28 to TRBJ1-5, with D unclear. Germline CDR1 reads MDHEN; CDR2 reads SYDVKM. Between the trimmed V and J ends, which lost 5 bases and 5 bases, there was a span of 10 bases. The CDR3 totals 13 residues. The DNA of the CDR3 is TGTGCCAGCAGTCGGGGTTGGGATCAGCCCCAGCATTTT. As protein: CASSRGWDQPQHF.

V and J are TRBV10-1 and TRBJ1-4; D uncertain. V was shortened by 1 base and J by 11 bases, with 8 bases between the two germline ends. Germline V gene sequence: CDR1 WNHNN, CDR2 SYGVQD (reference sequence). This CDR3 comprises 12 residues. The CDR3 is CASSEFLRKLFF. CDR3 nucleotides: TGCGCCAGCAGTGAGTTCCTGAGGAAACTGTTTTTT.

The chain uses TRBV19 and TRBJ2-2; TRBD2 might be the D (6 bases). V lost 2 bases and J 4 bases, leaving 11 bases between the germline ends. The CDR3 runs to 15 residues. CDR1 is LNHDA and CDR2 is SQIVND in the germline V gene (reference sequence). This CDR3 reads CASSITAGTTGELFF. CDR3 sequence (DNA): TGTGCCAGTAGTATAACGGCGGGAACCACCGGGGAGCTGTTTTTT.

The CDR3 is CASSPGTALNYEQYF. CDR3 DNA: TGTGCCAGTTCGCCCGGGACGGCTCTTAACTACGAGCAGTACTTC. The chain recombines TRBV5-6 with TRBJ2-7; D could derive from TRBD1 or TRBD2 (5 bases each). The germline V gene encodes CDR1 SGHDT and CDR2 YYEEEE. Trimming removed 8 bases from V and 3 bases from J, with 21 bases in between. CDR3 size: 15 residues.

This chain connects TRBV28 to TRBJ1-5; 11 bases are a match to TRBD1. This CDR3 has 16 amino acids. Germline V gene lookup returns CDR1 MDHEN and CDR2 SYDVKM. Trimming cost V 6 bases and J 0 bases; bases outside gene matches: 4. CDR3 in DNA: TGTGCCAGCAGGCTAGGGACAGGGGGTAGCAATCAGCCCCAGCATTTT. The encoded protein is CASRLGTGGSNQPQHF. Together with reference TRBV28 and TRBJ1-5, the CDR3 gives the full variable domain: DVKVTQSSRYLVKRTGEKVFLECVQDMDHENMFWYRQDPGLGLRLIYFSYDVKMKEKGDIPEGYSVSREKKERFSLILESASTNQTSMYLCASRLGTGGSNQPQHFGDGTRLSIL.

The J gene is TRBJ2-7, the V gene TRBV28; 7 bases map to TRBD1. This CDR3 is built from 14 residues. Germline-derived CDR1 and CDR2 are MDHEN and SYDVKM. V was pared by 5 bases and J by 6 bases, with 10 bases of the junction left unmatched. The CDR3 reads CASSPTGTESEQYF. CDR3 bases: TGTGCCAGCAGTCCCACCGGGACAGAAAGCGAGCAGTACTTC.

This clone appeared a few times. J is TRBJ2-7 and V is TRBV4-1; possibly TRBD1 for D (6 bases). Germline CDR1 is MGHRA and CDR2 is YSYEKL. This CDR3 comprises 15 residues. V gave up 1 base and J gave up 3 bases, with 13 bases separating them. The CDR3 sequence is CASSQAQGGHYEQYF. The DNA for the CDR3 is TGCGCCAGCAGCCAAGCACAGGGTGGGCACTACGAGCAGTACTTC.

The CDR3 protein is CASSLKGDGNIQYF. DNA for the CDR3: TGTGCCAGCAGTTTAAAGGGGGATGGGAACATTCAGTACTTC. The V and J genes are TRBV28 and TRBJ2-4; perhaps TRBD1 as D (6 bases). The V end lost 2 bases, the J end lost 7 bases, and 12 bases lay between the germline ends. CDR1 is MDHEN, CDR2 SYDVKM, per germline. The CDR3 is 14 residues long.